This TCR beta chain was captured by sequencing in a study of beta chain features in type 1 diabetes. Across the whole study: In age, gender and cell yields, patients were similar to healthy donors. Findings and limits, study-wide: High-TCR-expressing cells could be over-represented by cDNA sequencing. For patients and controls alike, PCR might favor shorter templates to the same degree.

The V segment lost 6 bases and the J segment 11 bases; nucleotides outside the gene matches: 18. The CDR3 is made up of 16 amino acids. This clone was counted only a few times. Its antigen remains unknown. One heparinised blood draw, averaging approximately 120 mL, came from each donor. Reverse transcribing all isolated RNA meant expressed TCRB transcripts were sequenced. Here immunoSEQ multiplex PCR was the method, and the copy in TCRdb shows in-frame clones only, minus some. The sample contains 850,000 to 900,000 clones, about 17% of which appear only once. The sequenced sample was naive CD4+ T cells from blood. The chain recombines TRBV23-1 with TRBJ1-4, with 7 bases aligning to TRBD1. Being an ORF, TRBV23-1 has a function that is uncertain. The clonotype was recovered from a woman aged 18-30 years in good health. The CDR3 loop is CASSTPGGPRRAKLFF. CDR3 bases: TGCGCCAGCAGCACGCCAGGGGGACCCCGAAGAGCGAAACTGTTTTTT.